These 23 T cell receptor beta chains were all obtained from the same sample, sequenced in a study of OX40 agonist ivuxolimab in advanced cancers. Only in-frame clones appear in the TCRdb table, and some are missing; sequencing was by immunoSEQ multiplex PCR. The repertoire holds 65,000 to 100,000 clones, 80% to 90% seen once, with approximately 0.76% in the top ten. This sample comprised CD4+ or CD8+ T cells sorted from blood, obtained in a trial of the OX40 agonist ivuxolimab. The receptors derive from an adult with an advanced solid tumor such as melanoma, head and neck, liver or kidney cancer.

J is TRBJ1-5 and V is TRBV6-6; D possibly corresponds to TRBD1 (5 bases). The V end lost 0 bases, the J end lost 6 bases, and 12 bases lay between the germline ends. CDR1 is MNHNY, CDR2 SVGAGI, per germline (reference sequence). The CDR3 contains 15 residues. CDR3 protein: CASSYSAGTRQPQHF. In nucleotides, the CDR3 is TGTGCCAGCAGTTACTCAGCAGGGACGCGTCAGCCCCAGCATTTT.

V usage is TRBV7-3 and J usage is TRBJ2-2, with D unresolved. Germline lookup yields CDR1 SGHTA and CDR2 FQGTGA. V lost 4 bases to trimming and J lost 1 base, with 19 bases between them. This CDR3 has 18 residues. CDR3 coding DNA: TGTGCCAGCAGCTCGCGACTTACGGACCAAATGAACACCGGGGAGCTGTTTTTT. It yields the protein CASSSRLTDQMNTGELFF.

This clone qualifies as medium-sized. V is TRBV28 and J is TRBJ1-5; D is ambiguous. The CDR3 spans 14 residues. Germline values: CDR1 MDHEN, CDR2 SYDVKM. The V gene lost 1 base and the J gene lost 10 bases, with 14 bases spanning the gap. CDR3 loop: CASSLSARIQPQHF. CDR3 nucleotide sequence: TGTGCCAGCAGTTTATCGGCCCGCATCCAACCCCAGCATTTT. Looking up the rest from reference TRBV28 and TRBJ1-5 gives the full variable domain: DVKVTQSSRYLVKRTGEKVFLECVQDMDHENMFWYRQDPGLGLRLIYFSYDVKMKEKGDIPEGYSVSREKKERFSLILESASTNQTSMYLCASSLSARIQPQHFGDGTRLSIL.

The chain is built from TRBV4-1 and TRBJ2-1, with TRBD2 identical over 13 bases. V lost 4 bases to trimming and J lost 8 bases; unmatched junction nucleotides: 17. From germline, CDR1 is MGHRA and CDR2 YSYEKL. The CDR3 spans 19 residues. The DNA for the CDR3 is TGCGCCAGCAGCCGGGAGGGACTAGCGGGAATCGAAGAAGTCCATGAGCAGTTCTTC. Translated, it gives CASSREGLAGIEEVHEQFF.

The rearrangement joins TRBV7-8 to TRBJ2-7; tentatively, D is TRBD2 (7 bases). The germline gives CDR1 SGHVS, CDR2 FQNEAQ. The CDR3 has 14 amino acids. Deletions cut 10 bases from V and 5 bases from J, with 21 bases between. The CDR3 here is CATSGGGSRNEQYF. CDR3 in DNA: TGTGCCACCTCGGGGGGCGGGAGCAGGAACGAGCAGTACTTC.

This clone appeared a single time. The chain combines TRBV7-3 with TRBJ2-3; D is possibly TRBD2 (6 bases). This CDR3 contains 15 residues. Germline V gene lookup returns CDR1 SGHTA and CDR2 FQGTGA. V was cut by 5 bases and J by 2 bases, with 14 bases left in between. CDR3 nucleotide sequence: TGTGCCAGCAGCCCCTCGGGACTCTCCACAGATACGCAGTATTTT. This codes for CASSPSGLSTDTQYF.

This clone was counted a single time. This chain uses TRBV6-1 with TRBJ2-7, with TRBD1 matching over 7 bases. The J segment lost 2 bases and the V segment lost 7 bases, leaving 11 bases of the junction unmatched. The germline gives CDR1 MNHNS, CDR2 SASEGT. The CDR3 totals 15 residues. CDR3: CASTTTGKFPYEQYF. CDR3 in DNA: TGTGCCAGCACCACGACAGGGAAGTTCCCCTACGAGCAGTACTTC.

The chain recombines TRBV5-1 with TRBJ2-7; 7 nucleotides agree with TRBD1. In germline, CDR1 is SGHRS, CDR2 YFSETQ. The CDR3 covers 14 residues. V was pared by 4 bases and J by 1 base, with 5 bases of the junction left unmatched. For the CDR3, the DNA is TGCGCCAGCAGCGCCAGACAGGGTTCCTACGAGCAGTACTTC. It specifies CASSARQGSYEQYF.

This clone was seen a few times. V gene TRBV7-2 combines with J gene TRBJ2-1; 9 bases align to TRBD2. CDR3 length equals 16 residues. After removal of 2 bases from V and 6 bases from J, the junction contained 8 bases not matched to a gene. From germline, CDR1 is SGHTA and CDR2 FQGNSA. The CDR3 nucleotides are TGTGCCAGCAGCTTACACACTAGCGGGTTGGGCAATGAGCAGTTCTTC. Its protein product is CASSLHTSGLGNEQFF.

CDR3 DNA sequence: TGTGCCAGCAGCACAGGGGGCTTGAGGGGCTACACCTTC. It encodes CASSTGGLRGYTF. This rearrangement joins TRBV28 to TRBJ1-2; 9 bases line up with TRBD1. Trimming removed 6 bases from V and 8 bases from J; junction bases left unmatched: 7. CDR1 and CDR2 from the germline V gene are MDHEN and SYDVKM. This CDR3 has 13 amino acids.

CDR3 in amino acids: CASSQTGKEQPQHF. In DNA form, the CDR3 reads TGTGCCAGCAGTCAGACAGGGAAGGAGCAGCCCCAGCATTTT. The chain carries TRBV6-5 and TRBJ1-5, with 7 nucleotides matching TRBD1. CDR1 MNHEY and CDR2 SVGAGI come from the germline V gene. With V trimmed by 5 bases and J by 7 bases, 8 bases remained unmatched. The CDR3 spans 14 residues.

The V and J genes are TRBV7-2 and TRBJ2-1, with D unclear. The germline V and J ends were trimmed by 1 base and 7 bases, with 11 bases remaining between them. CDR1 is SGHTA, CDR2 FQGNSA, per germline. The CDR3 totals 14 residues. For the CDR3, the DNA is TGTGCCAGCAGCTTAGTGGCCACCGGGAATGAGCAGTTCTTC. Translation: CASSLVATGNEQFF. Looking up the rest from reference TRBV7-2 and TRBJ2-1 gives the full variable domain: GAGVSQSPSNKVTEKGKDVELRCDPISGHTALYWYRQSLGQGLEFLIYFQGNSAPDKSGLPSDRFSAERTGGSVSTLTIQRTQQEDSAVYLCASSLVATGNEQFFGPGTRLTVL.

The rearrangement links TRBV5-6 to TRBJ2-6, with D uncertain. Germline CDR1 is SGHDT and CDR2 is YYEEEE. Between the trimmed V and J ends, which lost 1 base and 2 bases, there was a span of 1 base. The CDR3 length is 13 residues. Written as DNA, the CDR3 is TGTGCCAGCAGCTTGACTGGGGCCAACGTCCTGACTTTC. It codes for CASSLTGANVLTF.

The CDR3 loop reads CASSLGADSQGSYEQYF. DNA for the CDR3: TGCGCCAGCAGCTTGGGGGCGGACAGCCAAGGCTCCTACGAGCAGTACTTC. This rearrangement joins TRBV5-1 to TRBJ2-7; D might be TRBD1 (6 bases). Trimming cost V 0 bases and J 0 bases, with 16 bases left between them. The CDR3 is 17 residues long. The V gene's germline CDR1 is SGHRS and CDR2 YFSETQ.

V usage is TRBV6-1 and J usage is TRBJ2-1; D remains ambiguous. The ends were cut back, 7 bases at V and 1 base at J, with 11 bases in the middle. Germline values: CDR1 MNHNS, CDR2 SASEGT. CDR3 size: 14 residues. CDR3 nucleotides: TGTGCCAGCAATGGTGGGAAGTCCTACAATGAGCAGTTCTTC. This translates into CASNGGKSYNEQFF.

The chain couples TRBV7-3 to TRBJ2-3; weak D call: TRBD1 (6 bases). The V gene lost 3 bases and the J gene lost 4 bases, with 11 bases spanning the gap. Germline loops: CDR1 SGHTA, CDR2 FQGTGA. CDR3 length: 14 residues. Here the CDR3 DNA reads TGTGCCAGCAGCTTCACAGGGCGCGCAGATACGCAGTATTTT. This gives the protein CASSFTGRADTQYF.

The chain employs TRBV15 and TRBJ1-2; D gene uncertain. CDR1 and CDR2 from the germline V gene are LNHNV and YYDKDF (reference sequence). V was trimmed by 5 bases and J by 1 base, leaving 8 bases between them. The CDR3 is 13 amino acids. The CDR3 DNA reads TGTGCCACCAGCCCTGGGTTTAACTATGGCTACACCTTC. Residues: CATSPGFNYGYTF.

DNA for the CDR3: TGTGCCAGCAGCTTAGTAGACAGGGCAGGAGCTTTCTTT. It is translated as CASSLVDRAGAFF. The chain joins TRBV7-2 to TRBJ1-1; TRBD1 matches at 7 bases. The germline V gene encodes CDR1 SGHTA and CDR2 FQGNSA. Trimming took 1 base from V and 10 from J; bases not matched to a gene: 6. CDR3 size: 13 residues.

Comment on this clone: Its ends do not fully match the called genes, so a read error is possible. The chain joins TRBV14 to TRBJ1-5, with TRBD1 identical over 9 bases. Per the germline V gene, CDR1 is SGHDN and CDR2 is FVKESK. This CDR3 region has 18 residues. The CDR3 region is CASSQDRTGELVNRPQHF. The CDR3 DNA sequence: TGTGCCAGCAGCCAAGATCGGACAGGGGAACTGGTCAATCGGCCCCAGCATTTT.

This clone was counted once. The chain couples TRBV6-5 to TRBJ2-5, with TRBD2 matching over 7 bases. There are 14 residues in the CDR3. Germline CDR1 is MNHEY and CDR2 is SVGAGI. V shed 6 bases and J 4 bases; nucleotides not matched to a gene: 8. CDR3 nucleotide sequence: TGTGCCAGCAGAGGGACTATCACGGGAGAGACCCAGTACTTC. It codes for CASRGTITGETQYF.

The rearrangement links TRBV5-4 to TRBJ2-6; possibly TRBD1 for D (6 bases). CDR1 and CDR2 from the germline V gene are SGHNT and YYREEE (reference sequence). Between the trimmed V and J ends, which lost 4 bases and 4 bases, there was a span of 12 bases. The CDR3 length is 15 residues. The CDR3 region is CASSRAGVGANVLTF. In nucleotides, the CDR3 is TGTGCCAGCAGCCGGGCAGGGGTAGGGGCCAACGTCCTGACTTTC.

The chain carries TRBV28 and TRBJ1-5; tentatively, D is TRBD1 (5 bases). The CDR3 is 16 residues long. V gave up 3 bases and J gave up 11 bases, with 23 bases separating them. The germline V gene encodes CDR1 MDHEN and CDR2 SYDVKM. CDR3 coding DNA: TGTGCCAGCAGTTTCTCGTCCGGGGCTCTTGAAGGGGCCCAGCATTTT. Its translation: CASSFSSGALEGAQHF.

V gene TRBV2 combines with J gene TRBJ1-1, with D possibly TRBD1 on 6 matching bases. Trimming left V 2 bases short and J 10 bases short, with 14 bases between. Germline V CDR1 and CDR2: SNHLY, FYNNEI. The CDR3 runs to 13 residues. The CDR3 here is CASSETRSGVAFF. Written as DNA, the CDR3 is TGTGCCAGCAGTGAAACGAGGTCAGGGGTAGCTTTCTTT.